This T cell receptor (beta chain) derives from a study of cytomegalovirus exposure and HLA in healthy donors. The wider study: A previous analysis identified approximately 120 million unique TCR beta sequences derived from around 200 million T cells.

Remarks on this clone: What it recognizes is unknown.

Points from the study as a whole: A later analysis linked around 15,000 TCR beta sequences to HLA alleles at 0.05 false discovery rate. The only immune exposure information that was available was CMV serostatus. A later analysis found common viral pathogens apparently linked to several of the most significant clusters.

With 4 bases clipped from V and 3 bases from J, the junction kept 5 bases outside the gene matches. Germline V CDR1 and CDR2: LNHDA, SQIVND (reference sequence). This CDR3 is built from 14 residues. The PCR was carried out with 60 Vbeta primers and 13 Jbeta primers. Measured with immunoSEQ multiplex PCR; TCRdb has only the in-frame clones, and not every one. The table shows 90,000 to 150,000 clones, with roughly four fifths occurring only once. This receptor was obtained from a man aged 45-65 years in good health and CMV-seropositive. The chain couples TRBV19 to TRBJ2-5; 7 positions match TRBD1. Sequenced sample: PBMCs. The CDR3 sequence is CASSKQGHEETQYF. In DNA, the CDR3 is TGTGCCAGTAGTAAACAGGGGCACGAAGAGACCCAGTACTTC.